This TCR beta chain appears in the sequencing data of a study of blood T cell repertoires in COVID-19. For the study at large: Sites across the United States, Italy and Spain contributed samples from acute and convalescent COVID-19.

Original processing notes: Reference gene primer amplification in the assay estimated nucleated cell counts. The protocol was immunoSEQ multiplex PCR, while the TCRdb copy is restricted to in-frame clones and leaves out a portion. For V, J and clone size, that table is used; D and trimming come from the DNA. Of 190,000 or so clones in the sample, roughly 80% were seen once. This clonotype was obtained from a man in his 60s with COVID-19, enrolled during active disease. The source material was peripheral blood.

The CDR3: CASSPGTGGVLLRYGYTF. CDR3 DNA: TGTGCCAGCAGTCCTGGGACAGGGGGAGTACTCTTGCGGTATGGCTACACCTTC. V is TRBV27 and J is TRBJ1-2, with 11 bases that match TRBD1. V dropped 5 bases and J dropped 5; count of bases not matched to a gene: 16. The germline V gene has CDR1 MNHEY and CDR2 SMNVEV (reference sequence). The CDR3 totals 18 residues.